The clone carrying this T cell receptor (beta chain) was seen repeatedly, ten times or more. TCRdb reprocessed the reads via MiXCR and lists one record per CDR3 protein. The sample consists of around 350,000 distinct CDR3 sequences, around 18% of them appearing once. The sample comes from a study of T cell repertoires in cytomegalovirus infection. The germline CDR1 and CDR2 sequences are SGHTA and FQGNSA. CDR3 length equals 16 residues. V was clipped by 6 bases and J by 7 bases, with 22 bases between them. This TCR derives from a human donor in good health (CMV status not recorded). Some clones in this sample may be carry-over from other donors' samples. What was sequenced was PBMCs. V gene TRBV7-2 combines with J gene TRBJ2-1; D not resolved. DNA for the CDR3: TGTGCCAGCAGTTACACGCTGGCCGAGCCTTTTAATGAGCAGTTCTTC. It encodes CASSYTLAEPFNEQFF.